This T cell receptor (beta chain) was captured by sequencing in a study of Graves' ophthalmopathy and Graves' hyperthyroidism. General study results and limits: Ophthalmopathy progression predictions by the model showed roughly 75% specificity and approximately 71% sensitivity.

As the template, RNA transcripts were used to amplify TCR beta CDR3 regions. HTBI-primed RT-PCR formed the first round, and a multiplex PCR formed the second. TCRdb processed the multiplex PCR reads anew with MiXCR; each CDR3 protein has one entry. The profile shows 400,000 to 450,000 distinct CDR3 sequences, around 21% of them singletons. The CDR3 totals 14 residues. CDR1 and CDR2 (germline): DFQATT, SNEGSKA (reference sequence). V lost 5 bases, J lost 1 base, and 15 bases lay in between. Regarding this clonotype: No antigen is known for it.

The chain is built from TRBV20-1 and TRBJ2-7; D remains ambiguous. The sequence derives from a woman aged 18-35 years with stable Graves' hyperthyroidism. Sequenced sample: peripheral blood. DNA of the CDR3: TGCAGTGCTGGGAAAAGGGTAGGATCCTACGAGCAGTACTTC. This translates into CSAGKRVGSYEQYF.